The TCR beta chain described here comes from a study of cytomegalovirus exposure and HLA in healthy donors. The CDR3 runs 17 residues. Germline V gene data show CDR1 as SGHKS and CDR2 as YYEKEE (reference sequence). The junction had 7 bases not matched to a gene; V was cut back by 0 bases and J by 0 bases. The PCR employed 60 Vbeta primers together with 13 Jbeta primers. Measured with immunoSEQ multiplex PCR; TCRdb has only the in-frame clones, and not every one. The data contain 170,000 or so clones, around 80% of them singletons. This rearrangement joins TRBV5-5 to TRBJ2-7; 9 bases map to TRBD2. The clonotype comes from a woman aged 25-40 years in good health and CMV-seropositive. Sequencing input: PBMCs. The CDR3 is CASSLEGLAGPSYEQYF. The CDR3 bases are TGTGCCAGCAGCTTGGAGGGGCTAGCGGGACCCTCCTACGAGCAGTACTTC. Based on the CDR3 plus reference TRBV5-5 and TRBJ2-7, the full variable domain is DAGVTQSPTHLIKTRGQQVTLRCSPISGHKSVSWYQQVLGQGPQFIFQYYEKEERGRGNFPDRFSARQFPNYSSELNVNALLLGDSALYLCASSLEGLAGPSYEQYFGPGTRLTVT.